This note documents a single TCR beta chain sequence. The antigen remains unidentified. The entry originates in a study of shared clonotypes between healthy human individuals. Sequenced by immunoSEQ multiplex PCR; TCRdb stores in-frame clones only, minus some. The table records roughly 2.5 million clones, more than 80% of them present only once. Study-level findings and limits: What naive subsets generally showed was a larger estimated richness than memory subsets showed.

Study donors comprised healthy, HIV-negative adults devoid of recent acute infection or vaccination. Germline CDR1 and CDR2: SGDLS and YYNGEE. The CDR3 covers 13 residues. V lost 6 bases to trimming and J lost 2 bases, with 8 bases between them. The TCR comes from a man younger than 35 in good health. V and J are TRBV9 and TRBJ2-2; D might be TRBD1 (5 bases). Sequences were obtained from naive CD4+ T cells sorted from blood. Subset in this sample: CD45RA+ positively selected. The chain's CDR3 is CASNGHNTGELFF. CDR3 coding DNA: TGTGCCAGCAACGGACATAACACCGGGGAGCTGTTTTTT.